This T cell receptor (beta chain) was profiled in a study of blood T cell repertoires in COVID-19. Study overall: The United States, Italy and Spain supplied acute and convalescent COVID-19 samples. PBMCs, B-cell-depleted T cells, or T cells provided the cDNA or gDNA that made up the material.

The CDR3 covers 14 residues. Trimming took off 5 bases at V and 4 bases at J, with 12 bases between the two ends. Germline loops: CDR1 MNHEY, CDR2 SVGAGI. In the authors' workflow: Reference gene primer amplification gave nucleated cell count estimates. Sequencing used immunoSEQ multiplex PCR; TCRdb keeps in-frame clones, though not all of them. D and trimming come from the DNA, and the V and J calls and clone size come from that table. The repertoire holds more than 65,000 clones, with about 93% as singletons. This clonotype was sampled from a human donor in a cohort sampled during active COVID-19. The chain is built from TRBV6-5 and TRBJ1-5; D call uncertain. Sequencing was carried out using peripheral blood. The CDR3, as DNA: TGTGCCAGCAGTCCGTGGGGAGGTAATCAGCCCCAGCATTTT. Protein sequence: CASSPWGGNQPQHF.